The 9 T cell receptor beta chains below come from one sample, sequenced in a study of regulatory T cells in long-lasting Graves disease. As to time point: newly diagnosed GD, antithyroid drugs for less than 3 months. With RNA extracted from PBMCs as input, the TCR library was made. Construction of the TCR beta libraries employed iRepertoire HTBI primers in conjunction with Arm-PCR of CDR3 regions. TCRdb processed the multiplex PCR reads anew with MiXCR; each CDR3 protein has one entry. Found here are under 400,000 distinct CDR3 sequences, about a sixth of them singletons; the top ten hold approximately 30%. These same records also appear under a second study, on T cells in Graves' hyperthyroidism and ophthalmopathy.

Sequencing was performed on peripheral blood mononuclear cells (PBMCs), taken at new diagnosis, from a patient treated with antithyroid drugs. The origin of the receptors is a man aged 40-50 years with Graves disease.

In its sample, this clonotype was seen many times. This chain uses TRBV12-3 or TRBV12-4 with TRBJ2-7; D possibly corresponds to TRBD1 (5 bases). The ends were cut back, 1 base at V and 3 bases at J, with 7 bases in the middle. The CDR3 has 13 amino acids. CDR3 region: CASSLGQYYEQYF. CDR3 sequence (DNA): TGTGCCAGCAGTTTAGGACAGTACTACGAGCAGTACTTC.

This clonotype was picked up many times. The V call is TRBV5-1, the J call TRBJ2-7, with TRBD1 matching over 9 bases. V gave up 4 bases and J gave up 5 bases; unmatched junction bases: 7. The CDR3 covers 14 residues. Per the germline V gene, CDR1 is SGHRS and CDR2 is YFSETQ. The DNA for the CDR3 is TGCGCCAGCAGCCCCTGGACAGGGGTCCACGAGCAGTACTTC. Its protein product is CASSPWTGVHEQYF. The complete variable domain, with remaining parts taken from reference TRBV5-1 and TRBJ2-7, reads KAGVTQTPRYLIKTRGQQVTLSCSPISGHRSVSWYQQTPGQGLQFLFEYFSETQRNKGNFPGRFSGRQFSNSRSEMNVSTLELGDSALYLCASSPWTGVHEQYFGPGTRLTVT.

Many counts were recorded for this clonotype. CDR3 protein: CASSLERFEQYF. The DNA of the CDR3 is TGTGCCAGCAGTTTAGAACGTTTCGAGCAGTACTTC. V usage is TRBV28 and J usage is TRBJ2-7, with no clear D. CDR1 and CDR2 (germline): MDHEN, SYDVKM. This CDR3 is 12 amino acids long. V lost 2 bases to trimming and J lost 6 bases, with 8 bases between them. The whole variable domain, remainder taken from reference TRBV28 and TRBJ2-7, is DVKVTQSSRYLVKRTGEKVFLECVQDMDHENMFWYRQDPGLGLRLIYFSYDVKMKEKGDIPEGYSVSREKKERFSLILESASTNQTSMYLCASSLERFEQYFGPGTRLTVT.

This clonotype was counted between two and nine times. The J gene is TRBJ1-2, the V gene TRBV5-5, with a tentative D call TRBD1 (6 bases). V dropped 3 bases and J dropped 3 bases, with 9 bases sitting between them. Germline V lookup: CDR1 SGHKS, CDR2 YYEKEE (reference sequence). The CDR3 sequence is 13 residues long. The CDR3 DNA sequence: TGTGCCAGCAGCTCACAGGGTTACTATGGCTACACCTTC. This gives the protein CASSSQGYYGYTF.

The table lists this clonotype with a count of one. Possible read error: a much larger clone is one base away. The chain combines TRBV28 with TRBJ1-6; 7 nucleotides line up with TRBD1. Germline V gene data show CDR1 as MDHEN and CDR2 as SYDVKM. The CDR3 runs 15 residues. The CDR3 DNA reads TGTGCCGGCAGGCCACAGGGGCCCACTAATTCACCCCTCCACTTT. Protein: CAGRPQGPTNSPLHF.

In this sample, this clonotype turned up many times. The chain has TRBV28 and TRBJ1-1; possible D gene TRBD1, 5 bases. The CDR3 is 14 residues long. CDR1 is MDHEN and CDR2 is SYDVKM in the germline V gene. With 6 bases removed from V and 0 bases from J, the gap between germline ends came to 11 bases. The CDR3 DNA follows: TGTGCCAGCAGCAGGGCCCGCTTGAACACTGAAGCTTTCTTT. It encodes CASSRARLNTEAFF.

This clonotype has a count of ten or more. The chain combines TRBV14 with TRBJ2-7, with D possibly being TRBD1 (6 bases). Germline V lookup: CDR1 SGHDN, CDR2 FVKESK. The CDR3 totals 14 residues. V shed 5 bases and J shed 5 bases, with 16 bases lying between them. The CDR3 loop is CASSSNVGAHEQYF. The CDR3 bases are TGTGCCAGCAGCTCCAACGTGGGGGCCCACGAGCAGTACTTC. Full variable domain (missing parts from reference TRBV14 and TRBJ2-7): EAGVTQFPSHSVIEKGQTVTLRCDPISGHDNLYWYRRVMGKEIKFLLHFVKESKQDESGMPNNRFLAERTGGTYSTLKVQPAELEDSGVYFCASSSNVGAHEQYFGPGTRLTVT.

There are many counts of this clonotype. The chain recombines TRBV2 with TRBJ2-3, with 7 bases lining up with TRBD2. Germline lookup yields CDR1 SNHLY and CDR2 FYNNEI. Trimming cost V 4 bases and J 4 bases; bases outside gene matches: 5. The CDR3 covers 14 residues. The CDR3 region has the DNA TGTGCCAGCAGTGGTAGCGGGTCGGCAGATACGCAGTATTTT. This codes for CASSGSGSADTQYF.

This clonotype was found many times. V is TRBV5-1 and J is TRBJ1-1; tentatively, D is TRBD1 (5 bases). The germline V gene has CDR1 SGHRS and CDR2 YFSETQ. V shed 0 bases and J shed 6 bases, with 9 bases lying between them. The CDR3 has 13 amino acids. The CDR3 reads CASSLVGLAEAFF. CDR3 in DNA: TGCGCCAGCAGCTTGGTGGGGCTGGCTGAAGCTTTCTTT.